These 25 T cell receptor beta chains were sequenced from one sample in a study of tissue T cells after allogeneic stem cell transplantation. The repertoire was sequenced with immunoSEQ multiplex PCR; TCRdb's copy has only in-frame clones and lacks some. Here the sample spans more than 9,500 clones, roughly 60% being singletons. The sequenced sample was tissue from the jejunum, obtained at autopsy. The receptors come from a woman aged 18-49 years with breast cancer.

The rearrangement links TRBV30 to TRBJ2-7; D could derive from TRBD1 or TRBD2 (6 bases each). This CDR3 has 13 residues. The germline V gene has CDR1 GTSNPN and CDR2 SVGIG (reference sequence). The V and J ends lost 2 bases and 7 bases respectively, with 15 bases between them. CDR3 protein: CAWSTGARSEQYF. In DNA, the CDR3 is TGTGCCTGGAGTACGGGGGCTCGGAGTGAGCAGTACTTC.

This clone is labeled medium-sized. The V gene is TRBV6-5, the J gene TRBJ1-1; the D gene is possibly TRBD1 (5 bases). CDR3 length: 13 residues. The germline V gene has CDR1 MNHEY and CDR2 SVGAGI. The V end was cut by 6 bases, the J end by 1 base, with 9 bases between. CDR3 nucleotides: TGTGCCAGCAGATCCGGGGCGAACACTGAAGCTTTCTTT. It yields the protein CASRSGANTEAFF.

J is TRBJ1-4 and V is TRBV5-1; TRBD1 matches 9 bases. Germline CDR1 SGHRS, CDR2 YFSETQ. Losses at the gene ends were 4 bases for V and 8 bases for J; bases not matched to a gene: 9. The CDR3 is 15 residues long. CDR3 sequence reads: CASSHSGTGNEKLFF. CDR3 DNA: TGCGCCAGCAGCCATTCAGGGACAGGGAACGAAAAACTGTTTTTT.

The CDR3 spells CASSPPSWTGIGQFF. The CDR3 nucleotides are TGTGCCAGCAGTCCCCCCTCCTGGACAGGGATCGGGCAGTTCTTC. This chain connects TRBV28 to TRBJ2-1; 8 bases agree with TRBD1. The V gene's germline CDR1 is MDHEN and CDR2 SYDVKM. The CDR3 is 15 amino acids. Trimming at V came to 5 bases and at J to 12 bases, leaving 15 bases not matched to a gene.

The J gene is TRBJ2-5, the V gene TRBV27; 12 bases agree with TRBD2. The CDR3 runs to 18 residues. Germline assignment: CDR1 MNHEY and CDR2 SMNVEV (reference sequence). After removal of 4 bases from V and 1 base from J, the junction contained 10 bases not matched to a gene. The CDR3 sequence is CASSSSGGGPRFQETQYF. The DNA of the CDR3 is TGTGCCAGCAGTTCTAGCGGGGGGGGTCCCCGATTCCAAGAGACCCAGTACTTC.

The rearrangement uses TRBV6-6 and TRBJ2-3, with D perhaps TRBD2 (7 bases). Germline loops: CDR1 MNHNY, CDR2 SVGAGI (reference sequence). V was pared by 5 bases and J by 0 bases, with 12 bases between. The length of the CDR3 is 15 residues. This CDR3 is CASSPRGPSTDTQYF. Written as DNA, the CDR3 is TGTGCCAGCAGTCCGCGGGGGCCTAGCACAGATACGCAGTATTTT.

This chain links TRBV7-6 with TRBJ2-7, with D possibly being TRBD2 (7 bases). CDR3 length: 17 residues. Trimming left V 8 bases short and J 6 bases short, with 29 bases between. Germline assignment: CDR1 SGHVS and CDR2 FNYEAQ. The CDR3 region is CASSLRAGAWTTSEQYF. The CDR3 DNA reads as TGTGCCAGCTCACTAAGGGCGGGGGCCTGGACGACATCCGAGCAGTACTTC.

The chain employs TRBV18 and TRBJ2-7, with D perhaps TRBD1 (5 bases). Trimming removed 2 bases from V and 3 bases from J, with 8 bases in between. CDR3 length equals 13 residues. The germline V gene encodes CDR1 KGHSH and CDR2 LQKENI. CDR3 sequence: CASSPSGNYEQYF. The CDR3 coding sequence is TGTGCCAGCTCACCATCAGGGAACTACGAGCAGTACTTC.

The chain couples TRBV5-1 to TRBJ2-5; 9 bases map to TRBD1. Germline V gives CDR1 SGHRS, CDR2 YFSETQ. The CDR3 spans 15 residues. Losses at the gene ends were 0 bases for V and 2 bases for J; bases not matched to a gene: 2. The CDR3 region is CASSLVGTGQETQYF. In DNA form, the CDR3 reads TGCGCCAGCAGCTTGGTAGGGACAGGGCAAGAGACCCAGTACTTC.

The chain uses TRBV7-2 and TRBJ2-7; no definite D call. The CDR3 covers 14 residues. Germline V lookup: CDR1 SGHTA, CDR2 FQGNSA. Trimming removed 5 bases at V and 4 bases at J, with 15 bases between. CDR3 DNA: TGTGCCAGCAGCCCGTCCAGGTCCCTATACGAGCAGTACTTC. This encodes CASSPSRSLYEQYF.

The chain recombines TRBV18 with TRBJ2-7, with D perhaps matching TRBD1 or TRBD2 (6 bases each). This CDR3 is built from 15 residues. The V gene lost 6 bases and the J gene lost 2 bases, with 17 bases spanning the gap. Germline CDR1 reads KGHSH; CDR2 reads LQKENI. The CDR3 DNA sequence: TGTGCCAGCTCGCCCTGGGCGGGACAAACCTACGAGCAGTACTTC. This gives the protein CASSPWAGQTYEQYF.

The chain has TRBV18 and TRBJ2-1, with D perhaps TRBD2 (7 bases). Trimming removed 2 bases at V and 3 bases at J, with 14 bases between. The CDR3 has 16 residues. Germline lookup yields CDR1 KGHSH and CDR2 LQKENI. DNA of the CDR3: TGTGCCAGCTCACCATTAGGGGGAGGGGGCTACAATGAGCAGTTCTTC. It codes for CASSPLGGGGYNEQFF. The variable domain in full, with the rest retrieved from reference TRBV18 and TRBJ2-1, is NAGVMQNPRHLVRRRGQEARLRCSPMKGHSHVYWYRQLPEEGLKFMVYLQKENIIDESGMPKERFSAEFPKEGPSILRIQQVVRGDSAAYFCASSPLGGGGYNEQFFGPGTRLTVL.

This chain links TRBV6-2 or TRBV6-3 with TRBJ1-1; D might be TRBD1 (5 bases). Trimming left V 2 bases short and J 0 bases short, with 13 bases between. Germline lookup yields CDR1 MNHEY and CDR2 SVGEGT. This CDR3 spans 16 amino acids. The CDR3: CASSYVLGTLNTEAFF. Here the CDR3 DNA reads TGTGCCAGCAGTTACGTCCTTGGGACGTTGAACACTGAAGCTTTCTTT.

This clone is medium-sized by share. This chain joins TRBV4-2 and TRBJ2-3, with 10 bases lining up with TRBD2. CDR3 length equals 17 residues. V gave up 2 bases and J gave up 5 bases; unmatched junction bases: 10. Germline V lookup: CDR1 LGHNA, CDR2 YNFKEQ. The CDR3 coding sequence is TGTGCCAGCAGCCAAACCATGCTAGCGGGAGTAGGAGATACGCAGTATTTT. This codes for CASSQTMLAGVGDTQYF.

This chain joins TRBV5-1 and TRBJ1-1; possible D gene TRBD1, 5 bases. CDR1 and CDR2 (germline): SGHRS, YFSETQ. This CDR3 comprises 13 residues. Trimming took 5 bases from V and 7 from J, leaving 15 bases between them. DNA of the CDR3: TGCGCCAGCAGACCGCTGACAGATATTGAAGCTTTCTTT. Translated, it gives CASRPLTDIEAFF.

The chain couples TRBV6-1 to TRBJ2-3; D is perhaps TRBD1 (8 bases). The V end was cut by 1 base, the J end by 5 bases, with 13 bases between. The CDR3 has 15 amino acids. Germline V gives CDR1 MNHNS, CDR2 SASEGT. CDR3 loop: CASSEVDREGDTQYF. CDR3 in DNA: TGTGCCAGCAGTGAAGTGGACAGGGAGGGAGATACGCAGTATTTT.

This chain uses TRBV5-1 with TRBJ1-1; a weak D match, TRBD1 (5 bases). Germline V CDR1 and CDR2: SGHRS, YFSETQ. The CDR3 contains 14 residues. The ends were cut back, 7 bases at V and 1 base at J, with 14 bases in the middle. CDR3 sequence: CASSSGGPNTEAFF. Written as DNA, the CDR3 is TGCGCCAGCTCCTCCGGGGGACCGAACACTGAAGCTTTCTTT.

The table lists this clone with a few counts. V and J are TRBV10-3 and TRBJ2-3; 13 positions match TRBD2. Germline V CDR1 and CDR2: ENHRY, SYGVKD. Losses at the gene ends were 0 bases for V and 6 bases for J; bases not matched to a gene: 3. The CDR3 loop spans 16 amino acids. CDR3 bases: TGTGCCATCAGTGAGTCGGGACTAGCGGGACCCGATACGCAGTATTTT. Translation: CAISESGLAGPDTQYF.

As for this clone: Other nucleotide sequences in the sample specify the same CDR3. The chain has TRBV5-5 and TRBJ2-5; perhaps D is TRBD1 or TRBD2 (5 bases each). Trimming left V 0 bases short and J 4 bases short, with 10 bases between. The CDR3 has 14 amino acids. CDR1 SGHKS and CDR2 YYEKEE come from the germline V gene (reference sequence). CDR3 loop: CASSLVGTRETQYF. The CDR3 region has the DNA TGTGCCAGCAGCTTGGTCGGGACGAGAGAGACCCAGTACTTC.

Concerning this clone itself: The same CDR3 arises from other DNA sequences in this sample as well. The V call is TRBV9, the J call TRBJ2-3; D gene unclear. Germline V CDR1 and CDR2: SGDLS, YYNGEE. This CDR3 is 13 amino acids long. V was shortened by 0 bases and J by 4 bases, with 6 bases between the two germline ends. The CDR3 reads CASSVAGPDTQYF. The DNA for the CDR3 is TGTGCCAGCAGCGTAGCGGGCCCAGATACGCAGTATTTT. The whole variable domain, remainder taken from reference TRBV9 and TRBJ2-3, is DSGVTQTPKHLITATGQRVTLRCSPRSGDLSVYWYQQSLDQGLQFLIQYYNGEERAKGNILERFSAQQFPDLHSELNLSSLELGDSALYFCASSVAGPDTQYFGPGTRLTVL.

CDR3 sequence: CASSLSGGNQETQYF. For the CDR3, the DNA is TGTGCCAGCAGCTTAAGCGGGGGGAATCAAGAGACCCAGTACTTC. The chain links TRBV7-2 to TRBJ2-5; 9 bases are a match to TRBD2. Per germline, CDR1 SGHTA and CDR2 FQGNSA. V was pared by 2 bases and J by 2 bases, with 3 bases of the junction left unmatched. The CDR3 has 15 residues.

V gene TRBV5-1 combines with J gene TRBJ2-7, with D maybe TRBD1 (5 bases). Germline assignment: CDR1 SGHRS and CDR2 YFSETQ. The V end was cut by 1 base, the J end by 6 bases, with 8 bases between. This CDR3 has 12 amino acids. CDR3 coding DNA: TGCGCCAGCAGCTTGAGGGGCCTCGAGCAGTACTTC. Protein sequence: CASSLRGLEQYF.

This chain uses TRBV11-3 with TRBJ2-5; D remains unclear. The germline CDR1 and CDR2 sequences are SGHNT and YENEEA. The CDR3 runs to 13 residues. Trimming removed 5 bases from V and 2 bases from J, with 9 bases in between. CDR3 sequence reads: CASSPGRQETQYF. For the CDR3, the DNA is TGTGCCAGCAGCCCCGGCAGGCAAGAGACCCAGTACTTC.

This chain connects TRBV25-1 to TRBJ2-7, with TRBD2 matching 7 bases. This CDR3 region has 16 residues. The V gene's germline CDR1 is MGHDK and CDR2 SYGVNS. After removal of 2 bases from V and 2 bases from J, the junction contained 9 bases not matched to a gene. CDR3 nucleotides: TGTGCCAGCAGTGAACTGGGCGGGAGTGTTGCCTACGAGCAGTACTTC. Amino acid sequence: CASSELGGSVAYEQYF.

The chain is built from TRBV27 and TRBJ2-6; either TRBD1 or TRBD2 may fit D (5 bases each). V was clipped by 7 bases and J by 2 bases, with 12 bases between them. From germline, CDR1 is MNHEY and CDR2 SMNVEV (reference sequence). CDR3 length: 15 amino acids. The CDR3 loop reads CASTPLGPGANVLTF. DNA of the CDR3: TGTGCCAGCACTCCCTTGGGACCTGGGGCCAACGTCCTGACTTTC.